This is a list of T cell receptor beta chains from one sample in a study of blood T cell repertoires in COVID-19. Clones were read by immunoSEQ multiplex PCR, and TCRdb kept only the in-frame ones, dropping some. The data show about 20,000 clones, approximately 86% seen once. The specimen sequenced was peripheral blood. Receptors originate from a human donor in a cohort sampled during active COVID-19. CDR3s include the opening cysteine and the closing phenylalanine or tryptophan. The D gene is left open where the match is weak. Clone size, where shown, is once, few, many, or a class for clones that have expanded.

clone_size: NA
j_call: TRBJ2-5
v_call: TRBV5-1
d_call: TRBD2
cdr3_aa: CASSLAPGGLETQYF
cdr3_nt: TGCGCCAGCAGCTTGGCGCCGGGGGGATTGGAGACCCAGTACTTC

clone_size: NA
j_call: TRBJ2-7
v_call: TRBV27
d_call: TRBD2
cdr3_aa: CASSYSSGTYEQYF
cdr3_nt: TGTGCCAGCAGTTACTCTAGCGGGACTTACGAGCAGTACTTC

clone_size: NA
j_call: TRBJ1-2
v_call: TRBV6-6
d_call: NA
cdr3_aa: CASSQTANYGYTF
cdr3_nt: TGTGCCAGCAGTCAAACAGCTAACTATGGCTACACCTTC

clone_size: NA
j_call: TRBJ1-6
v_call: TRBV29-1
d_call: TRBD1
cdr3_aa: CSGLQGDNNSPLHF
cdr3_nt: TGCAGCGGCCTACAGGGGGACAATAATTCACCCCTCCACTTT

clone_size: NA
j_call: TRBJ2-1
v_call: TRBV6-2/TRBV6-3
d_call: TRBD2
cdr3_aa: CASSSSSSGKINEQFF
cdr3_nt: TGTGCCAGCAGTTCTTCCTCTAGCGGGAAGATCAATGAGCAGTTCTTC

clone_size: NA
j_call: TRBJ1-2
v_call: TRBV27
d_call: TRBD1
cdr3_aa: CASSTDRVNYGYTF
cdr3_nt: TGTGCCAGCAGTACGGACAGGGTGAACTATGGCTACACCTTC

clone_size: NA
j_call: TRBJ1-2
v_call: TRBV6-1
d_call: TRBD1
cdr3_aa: CASSEAGYRGRGYTF
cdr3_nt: TGTGCCAGCAGTGAAGCGGGGTACAGGGGTCGAGGCTACACCTTC

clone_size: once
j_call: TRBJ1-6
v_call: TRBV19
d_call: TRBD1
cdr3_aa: CASSLSGTGGAGGNSPLHF
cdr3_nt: TGTGCCAGTAGTCTTTCCGGGACAGGGGGCGCAGGGGGGAATTCACCCCTCCACTTT

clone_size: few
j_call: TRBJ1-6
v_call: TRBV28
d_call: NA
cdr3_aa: CASSIPSSYNSPLHF
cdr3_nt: TGTGCCAGCAGTATACCTAGCTCCTATAATTCACCCCTCCACTTT

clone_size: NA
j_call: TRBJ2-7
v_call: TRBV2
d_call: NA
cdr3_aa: CASVMETPDEQYF
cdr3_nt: TGTGCCAGCGTGATGGAGACTCCGGACGAGCAGTACTTC

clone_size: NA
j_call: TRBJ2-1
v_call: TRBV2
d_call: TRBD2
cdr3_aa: CASSELSAGNNEQFF
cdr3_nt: TGTGCCAGCAGTGAGTTGTCAGCGGGAAACAATGAGCAGTTCTTC

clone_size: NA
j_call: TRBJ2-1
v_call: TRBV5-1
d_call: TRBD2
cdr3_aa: CASSLRGLAEYNEQFF
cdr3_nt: TGCGCCAGCAGCTTGAGGGGACTAGCGGAGTACAATGAGCAGTTCTTC

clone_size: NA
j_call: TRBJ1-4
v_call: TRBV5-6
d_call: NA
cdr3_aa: CASSPQVGEKLFF
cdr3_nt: TGTGCCAGCAGCCCTCAGGTCGGTGAAAAACTGTTTTTT

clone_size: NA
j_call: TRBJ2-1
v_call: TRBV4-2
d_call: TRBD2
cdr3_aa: CASSQDPRTSGSMVYNEQFF
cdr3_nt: TGTGCCAGCAGCCAAGATCCCCGGACTAGCGGGAGTATGGTCTACAATGAGCAGTTCTTC

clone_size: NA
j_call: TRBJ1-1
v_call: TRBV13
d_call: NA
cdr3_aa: CASGEQNTEAFF
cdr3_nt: TGTGCCAGCGGTGAACAGAACACTGAAGCTTTCTTT

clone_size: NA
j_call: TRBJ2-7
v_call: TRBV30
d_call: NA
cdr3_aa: CAWSEFRGGSYEQYF
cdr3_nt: TGTGCCTGGAGTGAATTTCGGGGAGGCTCCTACGAGCAGTACTTC

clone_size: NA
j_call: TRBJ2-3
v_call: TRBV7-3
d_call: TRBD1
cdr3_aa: CASSLSGTGAADTQYF
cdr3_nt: TGTGCCAGCAGCTTATCCGGGACAGGGGCCGCAGATACGCAGTATTTT

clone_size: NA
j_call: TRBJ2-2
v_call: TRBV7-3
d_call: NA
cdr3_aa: CASSPGEPGELFF
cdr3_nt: TGTGCCAGCAGCCCCGGGGAACCCGGGGAGCTGTTTTTT

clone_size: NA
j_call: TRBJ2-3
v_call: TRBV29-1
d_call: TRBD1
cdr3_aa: CSVEVTGTGGRDTQYF
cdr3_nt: TGCAGCGTTGAAGTAACCGGGACAGGGGGCAGAGATACGCAGTATTTT

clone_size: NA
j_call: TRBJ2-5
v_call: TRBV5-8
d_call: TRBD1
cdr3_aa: CASSWGEPTGGQTQYF
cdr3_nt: TGTGCCAGCAGCTGGGGGGAACCGACAGGGGGGCAGACCCAGTACTTC

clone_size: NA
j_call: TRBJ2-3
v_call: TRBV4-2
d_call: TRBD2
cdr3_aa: CASSQDLRGLAADTQYF
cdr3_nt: TGTGCCAGCAGCCAAGATCTGAGGGGACTAGCTGCAGATACGCAGTATTTT

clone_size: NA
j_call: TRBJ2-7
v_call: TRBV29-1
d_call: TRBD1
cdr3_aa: CSVKGLSGTGGYEQYF
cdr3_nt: TGCAGCGTCAAGGGCTTATCGGGGACAGGGGGCTACGAGCAGTACTTC

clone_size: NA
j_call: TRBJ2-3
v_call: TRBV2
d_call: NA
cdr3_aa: CASSPQGLGTDTQYF
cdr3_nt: TGTGCCAGCAGTCCGCAGGGATTGGGCACAGATACGCAGTATTTT